What follows is one TCR beta chain and its context. Its antigen is not identified. This entry is derived from a study of post-analysis software for immune sequencing data. Overall study: There were relapsing-remitting, secondary progressive and progressive-relapsing multiple sclerosis among the disease courses included.

Tagging with unique molecular identifiers was a feature of the TCR beta cDNA libraries. cDNA molecules numbering about 480,000 came from approximately 1 to 10 million T cells. TCRdb fed the PCR reads into MiXCR, producing one record per CDR3 protein. Counted here are about 770,000 distinct CDR3 sequences, just over 45% occurring once; the ten biggest clones make up over 4.5%. The V end was cut by 6 bases, the J end by 6 bases, with 29 bases between. Per germline, CDR1 MNHEY and CDR2 SVGEGT. The CDR3 is made up of 18 amino acids. Overall study findings and caveats: Normalized Chao1 diversity was significantly lower in multiple sclerosis patients than in controls. There were about five TRBV segments more frequent in patients than controls, and TRBV5-6, TRBV5-1 and TRBV20-1 were among them.

Sequenced material: blood. The receptor comes from a girl aged 5-17 years with multiple sclerosis. The chain is built from TRBV6-2 or TRBV6-3 and TRBJ1-2; possibly TRBD1 for D (6 bases). The CDR3 DNA reads as TGTGCCAGCAGCCGACCTTCCCGGGACAAAGGGAATCGGAATGGCTACACCTTC. Protein: CASSRPSRDKGNRNGYTF.